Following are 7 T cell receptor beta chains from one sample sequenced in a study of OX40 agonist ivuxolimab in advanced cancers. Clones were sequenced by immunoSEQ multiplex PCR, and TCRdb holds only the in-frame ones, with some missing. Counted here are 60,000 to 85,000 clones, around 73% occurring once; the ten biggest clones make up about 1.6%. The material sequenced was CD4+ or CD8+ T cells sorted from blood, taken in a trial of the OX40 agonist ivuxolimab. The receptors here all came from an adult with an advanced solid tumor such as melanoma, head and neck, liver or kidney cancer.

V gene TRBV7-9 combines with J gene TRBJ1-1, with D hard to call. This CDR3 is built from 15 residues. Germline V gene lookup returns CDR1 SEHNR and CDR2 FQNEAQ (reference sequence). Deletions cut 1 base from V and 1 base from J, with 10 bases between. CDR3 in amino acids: CASSLGSGTNTEAFF. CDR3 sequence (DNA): TGTGCCAGCAGCTTAGGTAGCGGCACGAACACTGAAGCTTTCTTT.

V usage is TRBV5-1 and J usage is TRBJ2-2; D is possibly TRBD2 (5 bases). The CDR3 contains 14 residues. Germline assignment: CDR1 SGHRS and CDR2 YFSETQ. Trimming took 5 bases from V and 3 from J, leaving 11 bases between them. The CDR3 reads CASRGSLDTGELFF. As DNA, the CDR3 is TGCGCCAGCAGGGGGAGTCTGGACACCGGGGAGCTGTTTTTT. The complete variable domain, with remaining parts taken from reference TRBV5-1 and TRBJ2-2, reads KAGVTQTPRYLIKTRGQQVTLSCSPISGHRSVSWYQQTPGQGLQFLFEYFSETQRNKGNFPGRFSGRQFSNSRSEMNVSTLELGDSALYLCASRGSLDTGELFFGEGSRLTVL.

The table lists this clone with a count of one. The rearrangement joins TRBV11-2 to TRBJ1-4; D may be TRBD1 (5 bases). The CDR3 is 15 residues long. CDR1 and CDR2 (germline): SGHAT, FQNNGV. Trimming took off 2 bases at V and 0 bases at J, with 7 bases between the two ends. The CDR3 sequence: CASSLRGATNEKLFF. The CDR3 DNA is TGTGCCAGCAGCTTAAGGGGTGCAACTAATGAAAAACTGTTTTTT.

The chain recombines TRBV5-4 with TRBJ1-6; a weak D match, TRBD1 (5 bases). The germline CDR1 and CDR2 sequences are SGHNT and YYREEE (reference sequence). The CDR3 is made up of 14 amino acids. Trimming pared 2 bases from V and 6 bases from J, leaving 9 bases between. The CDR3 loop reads CASSLQVANSPLHF. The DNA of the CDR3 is TGTGCCAGCAGCTTACAGGTTGCTAATTCACCCCTCCACTTT.

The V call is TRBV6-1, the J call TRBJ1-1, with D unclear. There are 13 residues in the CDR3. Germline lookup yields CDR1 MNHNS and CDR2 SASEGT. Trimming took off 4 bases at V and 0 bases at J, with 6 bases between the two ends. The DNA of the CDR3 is TGTGCCAGCAGTGTAATGATGAACACTGAAGCTTTCTTT. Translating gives CASSVMMNTEAFF.

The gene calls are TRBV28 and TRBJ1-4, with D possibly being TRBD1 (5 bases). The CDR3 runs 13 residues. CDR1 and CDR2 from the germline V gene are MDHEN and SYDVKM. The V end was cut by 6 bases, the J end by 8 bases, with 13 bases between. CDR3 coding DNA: TGTGCCAGCAGCGATTCGGGGGACGAAAAACTGTTTTTT. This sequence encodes CASSDSGDEKLFF.

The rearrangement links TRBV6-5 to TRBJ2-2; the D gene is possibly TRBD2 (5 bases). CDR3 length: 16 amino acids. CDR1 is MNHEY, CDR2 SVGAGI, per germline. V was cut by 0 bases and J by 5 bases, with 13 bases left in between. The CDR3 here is CASSYSVPTRTGELFF. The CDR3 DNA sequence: TGTGCCAGCAGTTACTCGGTGCCTACTAGGACCGGGGAGCTGTTTTTT.